Here is one T cell receptor (beta chain) with its context. Its antigen is undetermined. Trimming left V 2 bases short and J 6 bases short, with 12 bases between. The CDR3 is made up of 13 amino acids. Germline V gene lookup returns CDR1 SGHRS and CDR2 YFSETQ. Method: immunoSEQ multiplex PCR; TCRdb's copy keeps in-frame clones and lacks some. The table lists under 150,000 clones, 84% of them singletons. The data stem from a study of identifying expanded T cells in peripheral blood. Study observations and caveats: Differentially abundant clones: around 1.2 between replicates, 16.4 at about two weeks, around 20 at four.

V is TRBV5-1 and J is TRBJ2-7; D remains unclear. This sequence was found in a person between 18 and 75 years old in good health. The sample comprised blood. CDR3 nucleotide sequence: TGCGCCAGCAGCTTCCGGGCCAGTTCCGAGCAGTACTTC. This encodes CASSFRASSEQYF.